These 27 T cell receptor beta chains originate from one sample sequenced in a study of regulatory T cells in long-lasting Graves disease. Sample time point: newly diagnosed GD, antithyroid drugs for less than 3 months. PBMC-derived RNA was used for the TCR library. CDR3 regions were amplified by Arm-PCR using iRepertoire HTBI primers to build TCR beta libraries. TCRdb reprocessed the multiplex PCR reads via MiXCR and lists one record per CDR3 protein. The table lists over 350,000 distinct CDR3 sequences, 12% to 15% of them singletons. The sample was also reused in another study, on T cells in Graves' hyperthyroidism and ophthalmopathy.

Sequenced material: peripheral blood mononuclear cells (PBMCs), taken at new diagnosis, from a patient treated with antithyroid drugs. The receptors come from a woman aged 45-59 years with Graves disease.

The chain has TRBV28 and TRBJ2-3, with 8 bases identical to TRBD1. CDR1 and CDR2 (germline): MDHEN, SYDVKM. V lost 5 bases, J lost 5 bases, and 12 bases stayed unmatched. The CDR3 sequence is 16 residues long. The CDR3 here is CASSLPTGVVQDTQYF. The CDR3 region has the DNA TGTGCCAGCAGTCTCCCGACAGGGGTTGTACAAGATACGCAGTATTTT.

This clonotype was observed many times. This chain connects TRBV30 to TRBJ2-5, with 9 bases aligning to TRBD1. Germline trimming cut 1 base from V and 4 bases from J; bases unmatched to any gene: 1. Germline V gene data show CDR1 as GTSNPN and CDR2 as SVGIG (reference sequence). The CDR3 covers 13 residues. Written as DNA, the CDR3 is TGTGCCTGGAGTGACAGGGGGCCAGAGACCCAGTACTTC. Amino acids: CAWSDRGPETQYF.

There are many counts of this clonotype. The V and J genes are TRBV11-2 and TRBJ2-3; no reliable D call. The CDR3 is 14 residues long. V was trimmed by 4 bases and J by 4 bases, leaving 12 bases between them. CDR1 is SGHAT and CDR2 is FQNNGV in the germline V gene. Written as DNA, the CDR3 is TGTGCCAGCAGCTCCCGAGCATTCGCAGATACGCAGTATTTT. It specifies CASSSRAFADTQYF.

This sequence joins TRBV29-1 and TRBJ2-5, with TRBD2 matching over 7 bases. The V gene's germline CDR1 is SQVTM and CDR2 ANQGSEA. After removal of 1 base from V and 5 bases from J, the junction contained 4 bases not matched to a gene. CDR3 length equals 13 residues. CDR3 sequence (DNA): TGCAGCGTTGAAGGTCTACTAGCGGAGACCCAGTACTTC. This codes for CSVEGLLAETQYF.

This clonotype appeared many times. V and J are TRBV28 and TRBJ2-7; 8 nucleotides align to TRBD2. With 3 bases clipped from V and 4 bases from J, the junction kept 17 bases outside the gene matches. The CDR3 runs 18 residues. Germline V CDR1 and CDR2: MDHEN, SYDVKM. This CDR3 is CASSLVLTIAGSRYEQYF. CDR3 coding DNA: TGTGCCAGCAGTTTGGTCCTGACGATAGCGGGAAGTCGGTACGAGCAGTACTTC.

The chain employs TRBV19 and TRBJ2-7; TRBD2 matches at 12 bases. Germline V CDR1 and CDR2: LNHDA, SQIVND (reference sequence). CDR3 size: 16 residues. J gave up 3 bases and V 9 bases, and 12 bases lay outside the gene matches. CDR3 sequence (DNA): TGTGCCAGCTCTCTCACCGGGACTAGCGGGTTCTACGAGCAGTACTTC. Translated, it gives CASSLTGTSGFYEQYF.

About this clonotype: A much bigger clone sits one base away, suggesting this may be a read error. This chain links TRBV28 with TRBJ2-7; tentative D call: TRBD2 (5 bases). This CDR3 comprises 17 residues. CDR1 is MDHEN and CDR2 is SYDVKM in the germline V gene. Trimming took off 6 bases at V and 0 bases at J, with 21 bases between the two ends. CDR3 DNA: TGTGCCAGCAGGTTAAGTTTGGACTTAACATACTCCTACGAGCAGTACTTC. Protein sequence: CASRLSLDLTYSYEQYF. The variable domain in full, completed from reference TRBV28 and TRBJ2-7, reads DVKVTQSSRYLVKRTGEKVFLECVQDMDHENMFWYRQDPGLGLRLIYFSYDVKMKEKGDIPEGYSVSREKKERFSLILESASTNQTSMYLCASRLSLDLTYSYEQYFGPGTRLTVT.

Many counts were recorded for this clonotype. The chain links TRBV5-6 to TRBJ2-7; the D gene is possibly TRBD2 (6 bases). This CDR3 region has 14 residues. The germline V and J ends were trimmed by 7 bases and 2 bases, with 16 bases remaining between them. Germline values: CDR1 SGHDT, CDR2 YYEEEE. The CDR3 DNA sequence: TGTGCCAGCGGCTACACGGGAGAGGCCTACGAGCAGTACTTC. Protein: CASGYTGEAYEQYF. Together with reference TRBV5-6 and TRBJ2-7, the CDR3 gives the full variable domain: DAGVTQSPTHLIKTRGQQVTLRCSPKSGHDTVSWYQQALGQGPQFIFQYYEEEERQRGNFPDRFSGHQFPNYSSELNVNALLLGDSALYLCASGYTGEAYEQYFGPGTRLTVT.

The J gene is TRBJ2-4, the V gene TRBV6-2 or TRBV6-3, with D hard to call. The CDR3 totals 18 residues. V was cut by 5 bases and J by 7 bases, with 27 bases left in between. The germline V gene encodes CDR1 MNHEY and CDR2 SVGEGT. Here the CDR3 reads CASSEGFQTSKVRNIQYF. DNA of the CDR3: TGTGCCAGCAGTGAAGGATTCCAGACCTCGAAGGTGAGGAACATTCAGTACTTC.

This clonotype was detected a few times. The DNA for the CDR3 is TGTGCCAGCAGCTTAGCTAGCGGGAGGCGCTCCTACGAGCAGTACTTC. Translating it yields CASSLASGRRSYEQYF. The rearrangement uses TRBV7-8 and TRBJ2-7, with 10 bases fitting TRBD2. V lost 0 bases to trimming and J lost 0 bases; unmatched junction nucleotides: 2. From germline, CDR1 is SGHVS and CDR2 FQNEAQ. The CDR3 sequence is 16 residues long.

This clonotype was seen a few times. The rearrangement links TRBV30 to TRBJ1-1; 12 nucleotides agree with TRBD1. V dropped 2 bases and J dropped 3; count of bases not matched to a gene: 7. The CDR3 is 16 amino acids. Germline values: CDR1 GTSNPN, CDR2 SVGIG (reference sequence). The CDR3 protein is CAWSFRDRGPDTEAFF. The CDR3, as DNA: TGTGCCTGGAGTTTCCGGGACAGGGGGCCGGACACTGAAGCTTTCTTT. The complete variable domain, with remaining parts taken from reference TRBV30 and TRBJ1-1, reads SQTIHQWPATLVQPVGSPLSLECTVEGTSNPNLYWYRQAAGRGLQLLFYSVGIGQISSEVPQNLSASRPQDRQFILSSKKLLLSDSGFYLCAWSFRDRGPDTEAFFGQGTRLTVV.

The V gene is TRBV5-1, the J gene TRBJ1-3, with D possibly being TRBD1 (6 bases). Germline V CDR1 and CDR2: SGHRS, YFSETQ. The germline V and J ends were trimmed by 0 bases and 0 bases, with 7 bases remaining between them. This CDR3 spans 15 amino acids. CDR3 bases: TGCGCCAGCAGCTTGGGGACAGACTCTGGAAACACCATATATTTT. Its translation: CASSLGTDSGNTIYF.

The chain joins TRBV7-9 to TRBJ2-5; 11 bases agree with TRBD2. CDR3 length: 16 residues. J was trimmed by 0 bases and V by 6 bases; bases with no gene match: 6. The germline CDR1 and CDR2 sequences are SEHNR and FQNEAQ (reference sequence). This chain's CDR3 is CASRPGTSGYQETQYF. The CDR3 DNA follows: TGTGCCAGCAGACCCGGGACTAGCGGATACCAAGAGACCCAGTACTTC.

This clonotype was counted at least ten times. The chain recombines TRBV6-5 with TRBJ2-7; D possibly corresponds to TRBD2 (6 bases). The CDR3 has 14 amino acids. The germline V gene has CDR1 MNHEY and CDR2 SVGAGI. Trimming took off 2 bases at V and 3 bases at J, with 11 bases between the two ends. The CDR3 is CASSYRQGLYEQYF. CDR3 sequence (DNA): TGTGCCAGCAGTTACCGGCAGGGACTCTACGAGCAGTACTTC.

This clonotype was counted ten times or more. The V gene is TRBV2, the J gene TRBJ2-3; unclear D gene. The CDR3 has 14 amino acids. V was shortened by 3 bases and J by 2 bases, with 9 bases between the two germline ends. Looked up from germline, CDR1 is SNHLY and CDR2 is FYNNEI. CDR3 amino acids: CASSEGKFTDTQYF. The CDR3 DNA reads TGTGCCAGCAGTGAGGGCAAGTTCACAGATACGCAGTATTTT.

This clonotype was seen more than once but under ten times. V and J are TRBV10-3 and TRBJ2-5; no definite D call. Trimming shortened V by 2 bases and J by 2 bases, and 3 bases separated the two germline ends. This CDR3 has 12 amino acids. Germline-derived CDR1 and CDR2 are ENHRY and SYGVKD. CDR3 nucleotides: TGTGCCATCAGTGAGCTGCAAGAGACCCAGTACTTC. It translates to CAISELQETQYF.

This clonotype was seen repeatedly, ten times or more. V usage is TRBV5-1 and J usage is TRBJ2-7, with TRBD2 as a possible D gene (7 bases). This CDR3 has 17 amino acids. In germline, CDR1 is SGHRS, CDR2 YFSETQ. V lost 0 bases, J lost 1 base, and 17 bases lay in between. The CDR3 DNA is TGCGCCAGCAGCTTGGCCCCAGTAGGGGGAGGGTCCTACGAGCAGTACTTC. Amino acids: CASSLAPVGGGSYEQYF. The variable domain in full, completed from reference TRBV5-1 and TRBJ2-7, reads KAGVTQTPRYLIKTRGQQVTLSCSPISGHRSVSWYQQTPGQGLQFLFEYFSETQRNKGNFPGRFSGRQFSNSRSEMNVSTLELGDSALYLCASSLAPVGGGSYEQYFGPGTRLTVT.

The chain employs TRBV18 and TRBJ2-7, with D possibly TRBD1 on 6 matching bases. V was pared by 4 bases and J by 4 bases, with 23 bases between. The CDR3 sequence is 17 residues long. Germline V CDR1 and CDR2: KGHSH, LQKENI. CDR3: CASSQGTQTGFGYEQYF. CDR3 bases: TGTGCCAGCTCACAGGGAACCCAGACAGGTTTTGGGTACGAGCAGTACTTC.

Many counts were recorded for this clonotype. The chain recombines TRBV2 with TRBJ2-1; 8 bases fit TRBD2. With 0 bases clipped from V and 3 bases from J, the junction kept 7 bases outside the gene matches. The CDR3 has 17 amino acids. The germline V gene has CDR1 SNHLY and CDR2 FYNNEI. In DNA form, the CDR3 reads TGTGCCAGCAGTGAAGCGCCTCTAGCGGGCCTCTACAATGAGCAGTTCTTC. The encoded protein is CASSEAPLAGLYNEQFF. Supplemented by reference TRBV2 and TRBJ2-1, the full variable domain reads EPEVTQTPSHQVTQMGQEVILRCVPISNHLYFYWYRQILGQKVEFLVSFYNNEISEKSEIFDDQFSVERPDGSNFTLKIRSTKLEDSAMYFCASSEAPLAGLYNEQFFGPGTRLTVL.

The genes are TRBV6-2 or TRBV6-3 and TRBJ1-3, with a weak D call TRBD1 (5 bases). Deletions cut 4 bases from V and 2 bases from J, with 15 bases between. Germline lookup yields CDR1 MNHEY and CDR2 SVGEGT. This CDR3 has 16 residues. DNA for the CDR3: TGTGCCAGCAGTTCTTCATGGGGGGGGGCTGGAAACACCATATATTTT. It encodes CASSSSWGGAGNTIYF.

The rearrangement links TRBV9 to TRBJ2-1, with D tentatively TRBD2 (7 bases). Looked up from germline, CDR1 is SGDLS and CDR2 is YYNGEE. V dropped 1 base and J dropped 9 bases, with 17 bases sitting between them. This CDR3 spans 15 amino acids. The CDR3 DNA follows: TGTGCCAGCAGCGTACGGGGGGCGAGCTATGGTGAGCAGTTCTTC. Translating it yields CASSVRGASYGEQFF.

The table lists this clonotype with a few counts. CDR3 nucleotide sequence: TGTGCCAGCAGCCCTACTAGCCTAAAGACAGATACGCAGTATTTT. Residues: CASSPTSLKTDTQYF. The gene calls are TRBV7-3 and TRBJ2-3, with a possible D match to TRBD2 (6 bases). Trimming left V 5 bases short and J 3 bases short, with 15 bases between. Per germline, CDR1 SGHTA and CDR2 FQGTGA. CDR3 length equals 15 residues.

The sample holds many counts of this clonotype. This chain links TRBV28 with TRBJ2-1, with 10 bases fitting TRBD2. Germline V lookup: CDR1 MDHEN, CDR2 SYDVKM. The V gene end was trimmed by 6 bases and the J gene end by 7 bases; junction bases not matched to a gene: 6. This CDR3 is built from 14 residues. The CDR3 loop reads CASSSLTSGNEQFF. The DNA of the CDR3 is TGTGCCAGCAGCTCATTGACTAGCGGGAATGAGCAGTTCTTC.

Details on this clonotype: This probably arose from a read error, given a far larger clone one base away. The genes are TRBV9 and TRBJ2-1; 8 nucleotides agree with TRBD1. The J call may be incorrect, as the DNA end agrees better with TRBJ2-5. CDR1 is SGDLS and CDR2 is YYNGEE in the germline V gene. The CDR3 contains 16 residues. This CDR3 is CASGVGGQGLRETQYF. CDR3 nucleotide sequence: TGTGCCAGCGGCGTAGGAGGACAGGGCTTGCGAGAGACCCAGTACTTC.

This clonotype has ten or more counts. The chain employs TRBV2 and TRBJ1-2; possibly TRBD1 for D (6 bases). The CDR3 extends over 11 amino acids. Trimming stripped 11 bases from V and 8 bases from J, with 15 bases between. Germline V CDR1 and CDR2: SNHLY, FYNNEI. DNA for the CDR3: TGTGCCTCACAGGGTGTGGGCGGCTACACCTTC. Amino acid sequence: CASQGVGGYTF.

This chain connects TRBV3-1 to TRBJ2-7; 7 nucleotides line up with TRBD2. The CDR3 sequence is 15 residues long. The germline gives CDR1 LGHDT, CDR2 YNNKEL (reference sequence). The V gene end was trimmed by 5 bases and the J gene end by 2 bases; junction bases not matched to a gene: 9. CDR3 residues: CASSKNSGMAYEQYF. DNA of the CDR3: TGTGCCAGCAGCAAAAACAGCGGGATGGCCTACGAGCAGTACTTC.

This clonotype was recorded at least ten times. The chain is built from TRBV18 and TRBJ2-1; D might be TRBD1 (5 bases). V was pared by 3 bases and J by 4 bases, with 13 bases between. This CDR3 is 15 amino acids long. CDR1 is KGHSH, CDR2 LQKENI, per germline. In DNA form, the CDR3 reads TGTGCCAGCTCACCCGGCCAGGGAATATACAATGAGCAGTTCTTC. This translates into CASSPGQGIYNEQFF. Full variable domain (remainder filled in from reference TRBV18 and TRBJ2-1): NAGVMQNPRHLVRRRGQEARLRCSPMKGHSHVYWYRQLPEEGLKFMVYLQKENIIDESGMPKERFSAEFPKEGPSILRIQQVVRGDSAAYFCASSPGQGIYNEQFFGPGTRLTVL.